The rows below give T cell receptor beta chains drawn from one sample of a study of CD8+CD57+ T cells in acquired aplastic anemia. TCRdb used MiXCR to reprocess the reads, holding one entry per CDR3 protein. Of around 33,000 distinct CDR3 sequences listed, 65% to 80% were seen once; the top ten hold approximately 24%. Sequencing used sorted CD4+, CD8+, or CD8+CD57+ T cells (not recorded which) from PBMCs. The receptors originated from a human donor in good health, serving as a control. Each CDR3 is given with its conserved first and last residue. A D gene is named only where the DNA matches it firmly. Some rows mark clone size as missing; the rest say once, few, many or name a class of expanded clone.

>TRBJ2-7|TRBD2|NA|13|TRBV19
CAVSSGSGYEQYF
TGTGCCGTAAGCAGCGGGAGTGGCTACGAGCAGTACTTC
>TRBJ2-3|TRBD2|NA|15|TRBV29-1
CSVEGTSVNLDTQYF
TGCAGCGTTGAAGGGACTAGCGTTAATTTGGATACGCAGTATTTT
>TRBJ2-7|NA|few|13|TRBV19
CASSIVSGPEQYF
TGTGCCAGTAGTATAGTATCCGGTCCTGAGCAGTACTTC
>TRBJ2-7|NA|NA|16|TRBV9
CASSIAGAGATYEQYF
TGTGCCAGTAGTATCGCAGGGGCGGGGGCCACCTACGAGCAGTACTTC
>TRBJ1-5|NA|NA|13|TRBV5-6
CASSLPGDQPQHF
TGTGCCAGCAGCTTACCCGGGGATCAGCCCCAGCATTTT
>TRBJ1-5|TRBD1|once|15|TRBV10-3
CAISEGQEGNQPQHF
TGTGCCATCAGTGAAGGACAGGAAGGCAATCAGCCCCAGCATTTT
>TRBJ2-1|NA|NA|13|TRBV7-6
CASSLGTYDEQFF
TGTGCCAGCAGCTTAGGGACCTACGATGAGCAGTTCTTC
>TRBJ1-1|NA|NA|13|TRBV2
CASRPQWGTEAFF
TGTGCCAGCAGGCCCCAGTGGGGCACTGAAGCTTTCTTT
>TRBJ2-1|NA|few|13|TRBV13
CASSLGFNNEQFF
TGTGCCAGCAGCTTAGGGTTTAACAATGAGCAGTTCTTC
>TRBJ2-1|TRBD2|medium-sized|15|TRBV4-3
CASSQASGGYNEQFF
TGCGCCAGCAGCCAAGCTAGCGGGGGCTACAATGAGCAGTTCTTC
>TRBJ2-7|NA|NA|13|TRBV6-1
CASSESDSYEQYF
TGTGCCAGCAGTGAAAGTGACTCCTACGAGCAGTACTTC
>TRBJ1-3|NA|NA|13|TRBV2
CAINLGVGNTIYF
TGTGCCATCAACCTGGGGGTTGGAAACACCATATATTTT
>TRBJ2-7|NA|few|15|TRBV19
CASSKERGRDYEQYF
TGTGCCAGTAGCAAGGAGAGGGGGAGAGACTACGAGCAGTACTTC
>TRBJ2-3|NA|NA|15|TRBV19
CASISTGRSTDTQYF
TGTGCCAGTATCTCGACAGGGAGGTCCACAGATACGCAGTATTTT
>TRBJ2-7|TRBD1|NA|15|TRBV25-1
CASSEAKGARDEQYF
TGTGCCAGCAGTGAAGCGAAGGGGGCTAGGGACGAGCAGTACTTC
>TRBJ1-2|NA|once|13|TRBV7-9
CASSLAGAYGYTF
TGTGCCAGCAGCTTAGCGGGAGCCTATGGCTACACCTTC
>TRBJ2-5|NA|NA|14|TRBV25-1
CASSEFADQETQYF
TGTGCCAGCAGTGAATTTGCAGACCAAGAGACCCAGTACTTC
>TRBJ1-1|NA|NA|14|TRBV5-6
CASCVGGRNTEAFF
TGTGCCAGCTGCGTCGGGGGAAGGAACACTGAAGCTTTCTTT
>TRBJ2-7|NA|once|12|TRBV10-3
CAISDLLYEQYF
TGTGCCATCAGTGATTTACTCTACGAGCAGTACTTC
>TRBJ2-1|TRBD2|NA|15|TRBV2
CASSEERGAVNEQFF
TGTGCCAGCAGTGAAGAGCGGGGTGCCGTCAATGAGCAGTTCTTC
>TRBJ1-2|TRBD1|once|14|TRBV5-4
CASSATGTGFGYTF
TGTGCCAGCAGCGCAACCGGGACAGGGTTTGGCTACACCTTC
>TRBJ2-5|NA|NA|12|TRBV15
CATSRDQETQYF
TGTGCCACCAGCAGAGACCAAGAGACCCAGTACTTC
>TRBJ2-3|NA|NA|15|TRBV29-1
CSVGEQGGPTDTRYF
TGCAGCGTTGGGGAGCAGGGTGGCCCCACAGATACGCGGTATTTT
>TRBJ1-1|NA|NA|13|TRBV19
CASSIGLWTEAFF
TGTGCCAGTAGCATAGGGCTCTGGACTGAAGCTTTCTTT
>TRBJ2-7|TRBD1|NA|14|TRBV10-2
CASQGTGESYEQYF
TGCGCCAGCCAAGGGACAGGAGAATCCTACGAGCAGTACTTC
>TRBJ2-7|NA|NA|11|TRBV24-1
CASSDNYEQYF
TGTGCCAGCAGTGACAACTACGAGCAGTACTTC
>TRBJ1-2|NA|few|14|TRBV10-3
CAISPGVANYGYTF
TGTGCCATCAGCCCGGGGGTGGCTAACTATGGCTACACCTTC
>TRBJ1-2|NA|once|12|TRBV20-1
CSAKQAPYGYTF
TGCAGTGCTAAACAGGCACCCTATGGCTACACCTTC
>TRBJ2-2|TRBD2|NA|15|TRBV10-3
CAIRLGRDATGELFF
TGTGCCATCAGGCTCGGGAGGGATGCCACCGGGGAGCTGTTTTTT
>TRBJ1-2|TRBD1|NA|14|TRBV19
CASRSLDRDYGYTF
TGTGCCAGTAGATCTCTCGACAGGGACTATGGCTACACCTTC
>TRBJ1-2|NA|NA|14|TRBV10-3
CAISAREEGYGYTF
TGTGCCATCAGCGCCAGGGAGGAGGGCTATGGCTACACCTTC
>TRBJ2-7|TRBD1|NA|15|TRBV20-1
CSARGRGQGVPEQYF
TGCAGTGCTAGAGGAAGGGGGCAGGGTGTCCCCGAGCAGTACTTC
>TRBJ1-5|NA|medium-sized|12|TRBV9
CASGRGNQPQHF
TGTGCCAGCGGTCGGGGAAATCAGCCCCAGCATTTT
>TRBJ2-2|NA|NA|15|TRBV20-1
CGPRGEEGDTGGLFF
TGCGGTCCTAGAGGGGAAGAGGGCGACACCGGGGGGCTGTTTTTT
>TRBJ2-7|TRBD1|NA|14|TRBV2
CASSSTGVWAEQYF
TGTGCCAGCAGCTCAACAGGGGTATGGGCCGAGCAGTACTTC
>TRBJ2-7|NA|NA|14|TRBV15
CATSMGRKGYEQYF
TGTGCCACCAGCATGGGACGGAAGGGTTACGAGCAGTACTTC